The entry below gives a single T cell receptor beta chain sequence along with its context. TCRdb keeps only in-frame clones here, not all; method: immunoSEQ multiplex PCR. The sample has under 300,000 clones; approximately 86% are singletons. The record originates from a study of cytomegalovirus exposure and HLA in healthy donors. The sequence was obtained from a woman between 25 and 40 years old in good health and CMV-seropositive. The sequencing sample was made of PBMCs.

DNA of the CDR3: TGTGCCAGCAGCTCCATGACTAGCGGGGCGACGAACACCGGGGAGCTGTTTTTT. This translates into CASSSMTSGATNTGELFF. The chain joins TRBV13 to TRBJ2-2, with TRBD2 matching over 11 bases. The germline CDR1 and CDR2 sequences are PRHDT and FYEKMQ (reference sequence). Trimming removed 4 bases from V and 0 bases from J; junction bases left unmatched: 7. This CDR3 has 18 residues.